Below, 32 T cell receptor beta chains from the same sample are listed, as sequenced in a study of blood T cell repertoires in COVID-19. Sequencing used immunoSEQ multiplex PCR; TCRdb keeps in-frame clones, though not all of them. The repertoire holds 300,000 to 450,000 clones, with 88% as singletons. Specimen: PBMCs or T cells enriched from blood (not recorded which). Receptors were obtained from a young woman who had recovered from COVID-19.

The rearrangement uses TRBV5-4 and TRBJ1-1, with a tentative D call TRBD1 (5 bases). From germline, CDR1 is SGHNT and CDR2 YYREEE (reference sequence). V dropped 4 bases and J dropped 1 base, with 14 bases sitting between them. This CDR3 contains 15 residues. The CDR3 here is CASSDVFDRNTEAFF. CDR3 coding DNA: TGTGCCAGCAGCGATGTTTTTGACAGGAACACTGAAGCTTTCTTT.

The chain carries TRBV11-2 and TRBJ1-4, with 7 bases that match TRBD1. Looked up from germline, CDR1 is SGHAT and CDR2 is FQNNGV. The CDR3 runs 17 residues. Unmatched junction bases numbered 13, after V lost 1 base and J lost 8 bases. Here the CDR3 DNA reads TGTGCCAGCAGCTTAGCCCTGCCGCAGGGGGGCTGGGAAAAACTGTTTTTT. Translating it yields CASSLALPQGGWEKLFF.

The chain recombines TRBV18 with TRBJ1-1, with D unclear. Germline CDR1 KGHSH, CDR2 LQKENI. This CDR3 contains 15 residues. Trimming took 0 bases from V and 4 from J, leaving 12 bases between them. CDR3 bases: TGTGCCAGCTCACCACCCCTCCTAGGTCGCACTGAAGCTTTCTTT. It codes for CASSPPLLGRTEAFF.

The rearrangement uses TRBV11-2 and TRBJ1-5, with TRBD1 matching over 10 bases. The germline V gene has CDR1 SGHAT and CDR2 FQNNGV. Germline trimming cut 5 bases from V and 6 bases from J; bases unmatched to any gene: 7. The CDR3 has 15 amino acids. CDR3 region: CASSLGQGNFQPQHF. As DNA, the CDR3 is TGTGCCAGCAGCCTGGGACAGGGGAATTTTCAGCCCCAGCATTTT.

The sample holds one count of this clone. The J gene is TRBJ1-1, the V gene TRBV7-3; 8 positions match TRBD1. From germline, CDR1 is SGHTA and CDR2 FQGTGA. V shed 4 bases and J 3 bases; nucleotides not matched to a gene: 4. The CDR3 is 14 residues long. This chain's CDR3 is CASSWTGSDTEAFF. CDR3 DNA sequence: TGTGCCAGCAGCTGGACAGGGTCGGACACTGAAGCTTTCTTT.

CDR3 nucleotide sequence: TGTGCCAGTAGTACCTCCGGCGGCACTGAAGCTTTCTTT. Protein: CASSTSGGTEAFF. The gene calls are TRBV19 and TRBJ1-1; no clear D. In germline, CDR1 is LNHDA, CDR2 SQIVND (reference sequence). The V and J ends lost 4 bases and 4 bases respectively, with 10 bases between them. There are 13 residues in the CDR3.

This clone has just one count. The V gene is TRBV3-1 (or the pseudogene TRBV3-2), the J gene TRBJ1-1; D perhaps matches TRBD1 (6 bases). The CDR3 length is 16 residues. Germline values: CDR1 LGHDT, CDR2 YNNKEL (reference sequence). V was cut by 4 bases and J by 4 bases, with 19 bases left in between. Here the CDR3 DNA reads TGTGCCAGCAGCCGAGGACAGTCCCCCGCGGGCACTGAAGCTTTCTTT. Its protein product is CASSRGQSPAGTEAFF.

The V and J genes are TRBV6-5 and TRBJ1-6, with a weak D call TRBD1 (6 bases). Germline values: CDR1 MNHEY, CDR2 SVGAGI. V was clipped by 0 bases and J by 5 bases, with 11 bases between them. This CDR3 spans 16 amino acids. The DNA for the CDR3 is TGTGCCAGCAGTTACTCGAGTAACAGGGATAATTCACCCCTCCACTTT. This encodes CASSYSSNRDNSPLHF.

V usage is TRBV7-6 and J usage is TRBJ2-3; possibly TRBD1 for D (6 bases). There are 17 residues in the CDR3. V was pared by 0 bases and J by 6 bases, with 19 bases between. Germline CDR1 and CDR2: SGHVS and FNYEAQ. CDR3 nucleotides: TGTGCCAGCAGCTTAGCATTCAGGACAGAGAATATTGATACGCAGTATTTT. Amino acid sequence: CASSLAFRTENIDTQYF.

The chain is built from TRBV5-5 and TRBJ2-3, with 8 bases fitting TRBD1. CDR3 length equals 14 residues. The V and J ends lost 2 bases and 3 bases, in that order; junction bases with no gene match: 2. Germline V gene data show CDR1 as SGHKS and CDR2 as YYEKEE (reference sequence). CDR3 in amino acids: CASSFQGATDTQYF. The CDR3 DNA sequence: TGTGCCAGCAGCTTTCAGGGGGCAACAGATACGCAGTATTTT.

J is TRBJ2-3 and V is TRBV30; D perhaps matches TRBD1 (5 bases). Germline assignment: CDR1 GTSNPN and CDR2 SVGIG (reference sequence). Trimming left V 4 bases short and J 4 bases short, with 18 bases between. The CDR3 sequence is 15 residues long. The DNA of the CDR3 is TGTGCCTGGAAGGGGATGGGGCCTCAGCCAGATACGCAGTATTTT. It encodes CAWKGMGPQPDTQYF.

The chain recombines TRBV6-4 with TRBJ1-2; D is possibly TRBD1 (5 bases). This CDR3 is 13 amino acids long. CDR1 is MRHNA and CDR2 is SNTAGT in the germline V gene. V was trimmed by 0 bases and J by 7 bases, leaving 9 bases between them. The CDR3 coding sequence is TGTGCCAGCAGTGACTCAGGGGTGGCTGGCTACACCTTC. Translated, it gives CASSDSGVAGYTF.

V usage is TRBV19 and J usage is TRBJ1-5, with unresolved D. V gave up 5 bases and J gave up 0 bases, with 17 bases separating them. The CDR3 sequence is 17 residues long. Germline CDR1 LNHDA, CDR2 SQIVND (reference sequence). The CDR3 here is CASSYSSVLHSNQPQHF. The CDR3 DNA is TGTGCCAGTAGTTATTCGTCGGTACTGCATAGCAATCAGCCCCAGCATTTT.

The V and J genes are TRBV29-1 and TRBJ1-2, with 9 bases matching TRBD1. From germline, CDR1 is SQVTM and CDR2 ANQGSEA. Unmatched junction bases numbered 6, after V lost 6 bases and J lost 4 bases. The CDR3 is made up of 13 amino acids. CDR3 nucleotide sequence: TGCAGCGTCACAGGGGGCGCGGGCTATGGCTACACCTTC. Encoded protein: CSVTGGAGYGYTF.

With regard to this clone: Other DNA sequences within the sample encode an identical CDR3. The chain is built from TRBV30 and TRBJ1-3; D is unresolved. Germline loops: CDR1 GTSNPN, CDR2 SVGIG (reference sequence). Trimming pared 1 base from V and 5 bases from J, leaving 3 bases between. The CDR3 length is 11 residues. In DNA, the CDR3 is TGTGCCTGGAGTGACAGAAACACCATATATTTT. Translated: CAWSDRNTIYF.

J is TRBJ2-3 and V is TRBV24-1, with 10 bases that match TRBD2. Germline lookup yields CDR1 KGHDR and CDR2 SFDVKD. The CDR3 is made up of 19 amino acids. The junction had 9 bases not matched to a gene; V was cut back by 0 bases and J by 1 base. CDR3: CATSDLESSGGLRTDTQYF. The CDR3 coding sequence is TGTGCCACCAGTGATTTGGAATCTAGCGGGGGCCTCCGCACAGATACGCAGTATTTT.

This chain connects TRBV11-2 to TRBJ1-6; TRBD1 is a possible D gene (5 bases). There are 13 residues in the CDR3. Germline V lookup: CDR1 SGHAT, CDR2 FQNNGV. Trimming stripped 4 bases from V and 7 bases from J, with 8 bases between. In DNA form, the CDR3 reads TGTGCCAGCAGCTCCCGGACAAATTCACCCCTCCACTTT. It yields the protein CASSSRTNSPLHF.

This chain connects TRBV5-5 to TRBJ2-7; maybe TRBD2 (6 bases). The germline CDR1 and CDR2 sequences are SGHKS and YYEKEE (reference sequence). CDR3 length: 14 amino acids. V lost 3 bases, J lost 3 bases, and 13 bases lay in between. CDR3 sequence reads: CASSYRDLNYEQYF. CDR3 coding DNA: TGTGCCAGCAGCTACCGGGACTTGAACTACGAGCAGTACTTC.

This sequence joins TRBV19 and TRBJ2-1, with D unresolved. CDR1 LNHDA and CDR2 SQIVND come from the germline V gene (reference sequence). The V end lost 3 bases, the J end lost 4 bases, and 7 bases lay between the germline ends. The length of the CDR3 is 13 residues. The CDR3 bases are TGTGCCAGTAGTATCTCCAGATACAATGAGCAGTTCTTC. It translates to CASSISRYNEQFF.

This clone was seen a handful of times. The DNA for the CDR3 is TGTGCCAGCAGCATGACAGGGCTCGACCCCTACGAGCAGTACTTC. Residues: CASSMTGLDPYEQYF. This chain links TRBV5-6 with TRBJ2-7; 7 nucleotides match TRBD1. Germline V gene lookup returns CDR1 SGHDT and CDR2 YYEEEE. The V gene end was trimmed by 4 bases and the J gene end by 2 bases; junction bases not matched to a gene: 9. The CDR3 sequence is 15 residues long.

The chain links TRBV6-2 or TRBV6-3 to TRBJ1-5; perhaps TRBD1 as D (5 bases). The CDR3 runs 14 residues. Germline-derived CDR1 and CDR2 are MNHEY and SVGEGT. Trimming removed 0 bases from V and 7 bases from J, with 10 bases in between. For the CDR3, the DNA is TGTGCCAGCAGTTACTCTCTGGGGGGACAGCCCCAGCATTTT. Encoded protein: CASSYSLGGQPQHF.

The chain joins TRBV5-6 to TRBJ2-7; D may be TRBD1 (5 bases). Trimming took off 2 bases at V and 7 bases at J, with 13 bases between the two ends. Germline loops: CDR1 SGHDT, CDR2 YYEEEE. The CDR3 runs 13 residues. CDR3: CASSFARALEQYF. Written as DNA, the CDR3 is TGTGCCAGCAGCTTCGCCAGGGCCTTGGAGCAGTACTTC.

This chain uses TRBV3-1 (or the pseudogene TRBV3-2) with TRBJ2-5; weak D call: TRBD1 (6 bases). This CDR3 has 15 residues. Trimming left V 1 base short and J 7 bases short, with 16 bases between. Germline V gene lookup returns CDR1 LGHDT and CDR2 YNNKEL (reference sequence). CDR3 region: CASSQAPAQTGTQYF. The CDR3 DNA follows: TGTGCCAGCAGCCAAGCCCCAGCCCAGACAGGGACCCAGTACTTC.

This chain uses TRBV6-2 or TRBV6-3 with TRBJ1-5, with 7 nucleotides matching TRBD1. CDR1 and CDR2 from the germline V gene are MNHEY and SVGEGT. This CDR3 comprises 15 residues. Trimming at V came to 5 bases and at J to 4 bases, leaving 8 bases not matched to a gene. The CDR3 sequence: CASSTEGAGNQPQHF. The CDR3 nucleotides read TGTGCCAGCAGTACAGAGGGGGCTGGAAATCAGCCCCAGCATTTT.

The rearrangement joins TRBV6-2 or TRBV6-3 to TRBJ1-1, with no clear D. Trimming shortened V by 6 bases and J by 3 bases, and 20 bases separated the two germline ends. This CDR3 is 16 amino acids long. CDR1 and CDR2 from the germline V gene are MNHEY and SVGEGT. The CDR3 region has the DNA TGTGCCAGCAGACCTTCGCGGAAGGGAGGGTACACTGAAGCTTTCTTT. This codes for CASRPSRKGGYTEAFF.

This sequence joins TRBV7-6 and TRBJ1-2, with 7 nucleotides matching TRBD1. The ends lost 3 bases at V and 4 bases at J; junction bases unmatched: 8. CDR3 length: 15 residues. The germline gives CDR1 SGHVS, CDR2 FNYEAQ. CDR3: CASSLGDRGGYGYTF. In DNA form, the CDR3 reads TGTGCCAGCAGCTTGGGGGACAGAGGAGGCTATGGCTACACCTTC.

This rearrangement joins TRBV19 to TRBJ1-3, with no clear D. Germline lookup yields CDR1 LNHDA and CDR2 SQIVND (reference sequence). Trimming shortened V by 1 base and J by 2 bases, and 9 bases separated the two germline ends. The CDR3 has 15 amino acids. The chain's CDR3 is CASSIGPSPGNTIYF. CDR3 DNA sequence: TGTGCCAGTAGTATAGGGCCCTCACCTGGAAACACCATATATTTT.

This rearrangement joins TRBV2 to TRBJ1-1; weak D call: TRBD1 (5 bases). The CDR3 has 14 residues. V was shortened by 7 bases and J by 5 bases, with 17 bases between the two germline ends. Germline-derived CDR1 and CDR2 are SNHLY and FYNNEI. CDR3 protein: CASMGLGRPTEAFF. DNA of the CDR3: TGTGCCAGCATGGGACTCGGGCGGCCAACTGAAGCTTTCTTT.

The CDR3 region has the DNA TGTGCCAGCAGTTTATATAGCGGGGACAATGAGCAGTTCTTC. It yields the protein CASSLYSGDNEQFF. The chain couples TRBV28 to TRBJ2-1; 8 bases fit TRBD2. After removal of 1 base from V and 5 bases from J, the junction contained 1 base not matched to a gene. In germline, CDR1 is MDHEN, CDR2 SYDVKM. The CDR3 has 14 amino acids.

V and J are TRBV20-1 and TRBJ2-1; D possibly corresponds to TRBD1 (8 bases). Germline-derived CDR1 and CDR2 are DFQATT and SNEGSKA (reference sequence). This CDR3 is built from 16 residues. V was clipped by 3 bases and J by 4 bases, with 19 bases between them. CDR3: CSASEGGTGTYNEQFF. The DNA for the CDR3 is TGCAGTGCTAGTGAGGGGGGGACAGGAACGTACAATGAGCAGTTCTTC.

The V call is TRBV7-9, the J call TRBJ2-7; maybe TRBD2 (7 bases). This CDR3 region has 14 residues. V was clipped by 0 bases and J by 5 bases, with 11 bases between them. The germline gives CDR1 SEHNR, CDR2 FQNEAQ (reference sequence). In DNA form, the CDR3 reads TGTGCCAGCAGCTTAGCGGGGGGGCGGAACGAGCAGTACTTC. Protein sequence: CASSLAGGRNEQYF.

The genes are TRBV19 and TRBJ1-1, with D possibly being TRBD1 (5 bases). Germline V CDR1 and CDR2: LNHDA, SQIVND (reference sequence). Trimming shortened V by 9 bases and J by 0 bases, and 11 bases separated the two germline ends. This CDR3 is built from 13 residues. CDR3 region: CASTGLMNTEAFF. As DNA, the CDR3 is TGTGCCAGCACGGGACTTATGAACACTGAAGCTTTCTTT.